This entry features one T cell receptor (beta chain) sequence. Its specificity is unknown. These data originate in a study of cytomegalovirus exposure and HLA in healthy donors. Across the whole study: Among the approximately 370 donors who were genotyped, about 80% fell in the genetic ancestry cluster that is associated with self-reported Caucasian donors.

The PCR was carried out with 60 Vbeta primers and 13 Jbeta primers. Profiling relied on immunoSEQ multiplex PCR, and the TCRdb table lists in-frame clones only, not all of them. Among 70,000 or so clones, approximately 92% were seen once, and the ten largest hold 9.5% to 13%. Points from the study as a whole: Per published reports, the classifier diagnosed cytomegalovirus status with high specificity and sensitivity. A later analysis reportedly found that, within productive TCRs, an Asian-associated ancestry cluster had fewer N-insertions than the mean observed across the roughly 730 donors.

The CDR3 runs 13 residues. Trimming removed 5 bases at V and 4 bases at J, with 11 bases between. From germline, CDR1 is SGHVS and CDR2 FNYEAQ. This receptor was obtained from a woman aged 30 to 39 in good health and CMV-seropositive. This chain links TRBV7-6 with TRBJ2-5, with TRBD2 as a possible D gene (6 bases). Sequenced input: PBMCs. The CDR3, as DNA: TGTGCCAGCAGCCGGGGGATCGGAGAGACCCAGTACTTC. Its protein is CASSRGIGETQYF.